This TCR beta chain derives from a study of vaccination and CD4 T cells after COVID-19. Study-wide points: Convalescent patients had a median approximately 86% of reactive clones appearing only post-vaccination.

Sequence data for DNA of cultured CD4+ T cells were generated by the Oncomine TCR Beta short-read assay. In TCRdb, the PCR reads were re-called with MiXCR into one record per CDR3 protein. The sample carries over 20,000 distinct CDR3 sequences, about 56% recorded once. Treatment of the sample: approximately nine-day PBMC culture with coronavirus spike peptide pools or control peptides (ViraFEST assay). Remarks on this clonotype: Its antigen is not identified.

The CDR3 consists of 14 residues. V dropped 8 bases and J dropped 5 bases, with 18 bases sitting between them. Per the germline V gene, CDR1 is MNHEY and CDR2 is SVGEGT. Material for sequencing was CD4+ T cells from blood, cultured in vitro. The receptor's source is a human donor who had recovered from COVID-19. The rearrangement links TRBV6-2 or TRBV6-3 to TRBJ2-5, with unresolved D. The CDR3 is CASSPRLGGETQYF. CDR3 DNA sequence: TGTGCCAGCTCCCCAAGGCTAGGTGGGGAGACCCAGTACTTC.